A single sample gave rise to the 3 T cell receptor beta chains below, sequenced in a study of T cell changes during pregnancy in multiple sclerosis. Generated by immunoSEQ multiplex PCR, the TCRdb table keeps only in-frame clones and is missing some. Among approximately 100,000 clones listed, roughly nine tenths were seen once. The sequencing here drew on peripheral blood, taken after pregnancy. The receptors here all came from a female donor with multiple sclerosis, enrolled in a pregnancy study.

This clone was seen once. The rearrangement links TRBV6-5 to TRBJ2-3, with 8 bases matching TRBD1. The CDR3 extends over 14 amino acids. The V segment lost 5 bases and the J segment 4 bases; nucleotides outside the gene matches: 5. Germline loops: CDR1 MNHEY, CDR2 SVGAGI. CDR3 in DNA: TGTGCCAGCAGTCGCGGACAGGGTTCAGATACGCAGTATTTT. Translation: CASSRGQGSDTQYF.

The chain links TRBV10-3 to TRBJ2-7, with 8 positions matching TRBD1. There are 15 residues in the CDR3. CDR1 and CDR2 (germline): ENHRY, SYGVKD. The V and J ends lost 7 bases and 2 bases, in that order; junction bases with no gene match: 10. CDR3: CAIKPDQGAPYEQYF. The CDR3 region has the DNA TGTGCCATCAAACCGGACCAGGGGGCCCCCTACGAGCAGTACTTC.

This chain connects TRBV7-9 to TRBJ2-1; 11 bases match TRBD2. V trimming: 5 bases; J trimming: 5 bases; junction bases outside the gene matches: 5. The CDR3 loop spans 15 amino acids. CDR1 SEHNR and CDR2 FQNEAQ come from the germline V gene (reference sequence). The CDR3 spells CASSLRLAGNNEQFF. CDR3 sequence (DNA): TGTGCCAGCAGCCTCAGACTAGCGGGGAACAATGAGCAGTTCTTC.